This TCR beta chain was captured by sequencing in a study of blood T cell repertoires in COVID-19. Using immunoSEQ multiplex PCR, the repertoire was profiled, and TCRdb retains in-frame clones only, with some absent. The data show about 210,000 clones, around four fifths seen once. The V gene lost 6 bases and the J gene lost 3 bases, with 10 bases spanning the gap. This CDR3 has 13 amino acids. CDR1 and CDR2 (germline): KGHDR, SFDVKD. This sequence originates from a man aged 55 to 70 with COVID-19, enrolled during active disease. This chain uses TRBV24-1 with TRBJ1-2; a possible D gene is TRBD1 (5 bases). Input material: peripheral blood. CDR3 sequence (DNA): TGTGCCACCAGTAGGGGCGACGACTATGGCTACACCTTC. Translation: CATSRGDDYGYTF.